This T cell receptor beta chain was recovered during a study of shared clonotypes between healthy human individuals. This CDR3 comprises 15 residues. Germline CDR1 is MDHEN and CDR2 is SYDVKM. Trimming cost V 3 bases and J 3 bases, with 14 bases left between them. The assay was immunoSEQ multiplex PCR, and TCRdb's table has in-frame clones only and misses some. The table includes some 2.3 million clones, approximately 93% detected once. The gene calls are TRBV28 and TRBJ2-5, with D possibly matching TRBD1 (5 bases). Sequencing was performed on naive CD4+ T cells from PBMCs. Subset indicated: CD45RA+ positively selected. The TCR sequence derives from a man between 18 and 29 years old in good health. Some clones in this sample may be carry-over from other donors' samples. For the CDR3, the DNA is TGTGCCAGCAGTTTGGGCAGGGAAGTTAAAGAGACCCAGTACTTC. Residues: CASSLGREVKETQYF.